The present entry profiles one T cell receptor beta chain with its context. The ends lost 3 bases at V and 5 bases at J; junction bases unmatched: 3. Germline V gives CDR1 SEHNR, CDR2 FQNEAQ (reference sequence). The CDR3 is 14 residues long. These data come from a study of blood T cell repertoires in COVID-19. Here immunoSEQ multiplex PCR was the method, and the copy in TCRdb shows in-frame clones only, minus some. The sample lists approximately 260,000 clones, about 88% occurring once. V usage is TRBV7-9 and J usage is TRBJ1-4; 7 nucleotides align to TRBD1. The sample was peripheral blood. The receptor was derived from a woman between 40 and 50 years old who had recovered from COVID-19. The CDR3 DNA reads TGTGCCAGCAGCTTGGCAGGGGGAAATGAAAAACTGTTTTTT. This sequence encodes CASSLAGGNEKLFF.